This T cell receptor (beta chain) was obtained from a study of cytomegalovirus exposure and HLA in healthy donors. Germline V gene data show CDR1 as LNHDA and CDR2 as SQIVND (reference sequence). The CDR3 contains 16 residues. Between the trimmed V and J ends, which lost 0 bases and 6 bases, there was a span of 14 bases. Primers: 60 Vbeta forward and 13 Jbeta reverse. As originally analysed: Approximately 11 million shared chains were among some 80 million unique TCR beta chains counted in a later analysis. Measured with immunoSEQ multiplex PCR; TCRdb has only the in-frame clones, and not every one. V and J calls and clone size are copied from that table; D and trimming were computed from the DNA. The table has roughly 51,000 clones, roughly four fifths seen once.

The sequence was collected from a boy aged 5-17 years in good health and CMV-seropositive. V and J are TRBV19 and TRBJ1-4, with D maybe TRBD1 (6 bases). Specimen: PBMCs. The DNA for the CDR3 is TGTGCCAGTAGTATAGATCGGGGAGACAGGTATGAAAAACTGTTTTTT. It translates to CASSIDRGDRYEKLFF.